The 16 T cell receptor beta chains presented below share a single source sample, sequenced in a study of T cell responses to AZD1222 COVID-19 vaccine. Repertoires were generated with immunoSEQ multiplex PCR, while TCRdb's copy carries only in-frame clones and drops some. The sample records roughly 76,000 clones, approximately 90% being singletons. The material sequenced was peripheral blood, taken on day 0 of AZD1222 vaccination. These receptors were collected from an adult in good health.

The chain has TRBV3-1 (or the pseudogene TRBV3-2) and TRBJ2-1; 10 bases line up with TRBD2. After removal of 4 bases from V and 8 bases from J, the junction contained 8 bases not matched to a gene. CDR1 is LGHDT, CDR2 YNNKEL, per germline (reference sequence). The CDR3 is 15 residues long. The CDR3 loop reads CASSPASGGNDEQFF. CDR3 bases: TGTGCCAGCAGCCCCGCTAGCGGGGGAAATGATGAGCAGTTCTTC.

This chain joins TRBV7-7 and TRBJ2-1; 14 nucleotides line up with TRBD2. The CDR3 is 16 residues long. Germline assignment: CDR1 SSHAT and CDR2 FNYEAQ (reference sequence). V lost 4 bases, J lost 10 bases, and 9 bases stayed unmatched. The CDR3 bases are TGTGCCAGCAGCTCCTCCGGGACTAGCGGGAGTGGAGAGCAGTTCTTC. Translating gives CASSSSGTSGSGEQFF.

The rearrangement joins TRBV7-2 to TRBJ2-5; no clear D gene. V was cut by 4 bases and J by 5 bases, with 11 bases left in between. The CDR3 has 13 amino acids. The germline V gene has CDR1 SGHTA and CDR2 FQGNSA. In DNA, the CDR3 is TGTGCCAGCAGCTCCCGGCAGACGGAGACCCAGTACTTC. It specifies CASSSRQTETQYF.

V gene TRBV28 combines with J gene TRBJ2-5, with 7 bases that match TRBD1. The CDR3 sequence is 14 residues long. CDR1 and CDR2 from the germline V gene are MDHEN and SYDVKM. J gave up 0 bases and V 5 bases, and 3 bases lay outside the gene matches. This chain's CDR3 is CASSRDSYQETQYF. The DNA of the CDR3 is TGTGCCAGCAGTAGGGACAGCTACCAAGAGACCCAGTACTTC. The whole variable domain, filled in from reference TRBV28 and TRBJ2-5, reads DVKVTQSSRYLVKRTGEKVFLECVQDMDHENMFWYRQDPGLGLRLIYFSYDVKMKEKGDIPEGYSVSREKKERFSLILESASTNQTSMYLCASSRDSYQETQYFGPGTRLLVL.

This sequence joins TRBV5-6 and TRBJ2-7; 7 bases are a match to TRBD1. With V trimmed by 6 bases and J by 5 bases, 8 bases remained unmatched. Germline-derived CDR1 and CDR2 are SGHDT and YYEEEE. This CDR3 comprises 13 residues. CDR3 DNA: TGTGCCAGCACCACATACAGGGGCCACGAGCAGTACTTC. This codes for CASTTYRGHEQYF. The full variable domain, its missing parts supplied by reference TRBV5-6 and TRBJ2-7, is DAGVTQSPTHLIKTRGQQVTLRCSPKSGHDTVSWYQQALGQGPQFIFQYYEEEERQRGNFPDRFSGHQFPNYSSELNVNALLLGDSALYLCASTTYRGHEQYFGPGTRLTVT.

The J gene is TRBJ2-7, the V gene TRBV27; 9 positions match TRBD1. This CDR3 comprises 16 residues. Germline CDR1 is MNHEY and CDR2 is SMNVEV (reference sequence). Unmatched junction bases numbered 13, after V lost 6 bases and J lost 4 bases. The CDR3 bases are TGTGCCAGCAGAACTTCACAGACAGGGGGGGGATACGAGCAGTACTTC. It yields the protein CASRTSQTGGGYEQYF.

The CDR3 sequence: CASSYSRLAGELFF. The DNA of the CDR3 is TGTGCCAGCAGTTACTCCCGGTTGGCCGGGGAGCTGTTTTTT. The chain has TRBV6-6 and TRBJ2-2; D gene unclear. Germline V CDR1 and CDR2: MNHNY, SVGAGI (reference sequence). V was cut by 0 bases and J by 6 bases, with 8 bases left in between. CDR3 length: 14 amino acids.

The chain employs TRBV2 and TRBJ1-1, with D perhaps TRBD1 (6 bases). Germline V gene sequence: CDR1 SNHLY, CDR2 FYNNEI. V shed 3 bases and J shed 0 bases, with 8 bases lying between them. The CDR3 runs 14 residues. The CDR3 coding sequence is TGTGCCAGCAGTGAGGACAGATTGAACACTGAAGCTTTCTTT. Translated, it gives CASSEDRLNTEAFF.

The CDR3: CASSLSRQTSYNEQFF. The CDR3 coding sequence is TGCGCCAGCAGCTTGTCTCGGCAGACTTCCTACAATGAGCAGTTCTTC. This chain links TRBV5-1 with TRBJ2-1; unclear D gene. V was cut by 1 base and J by 1 base, with 12 bases left in between. CDR1 is SGHRS and CDR2 is YFSETQ in the germline V gene. CDR3 length equals 16 residues.

There are a few counts of this clone. The chain links TRBV14 to TRBJ2-2; maybe TRBD1 (6 bases). Trimming removed 1 base from V and 5 bases from J, with 11 bases in between. The germline gives CDR1 SGHDN, CDR2 FVKESK. The CDR3 is 15 amino acids. The DNA for the CDR3 is TGTGCCAGCAGCCAAGTGTTAGGGGGAACCGGGGAGCTGTTTTTT. Protein product: CASSQVLGGTGELFF.

The V gene is TRBV7-2, the J gene TRBJ1-6; weak D call: TRBD1 (6 bases). CDR1 is SGHTA and CDR2 is FQGNSA in the germline V gene. This CDR3 is 17 amino acids long. V shed 4 bases and J shed 0 bases, with 13 bases lying between them. The CDR3 sequence: CASSSQTGPSYNSPLHF. In nucleotides, the CDR3 is TGTGCCAGCAGCTCCCAAACAGGGCCCTCCTATAATTCACCCCTCCACTTT.

The sample holds a few counts of this clone. This chain joins TRBV2 and TRBJ1-4; D call uncertain. The CDR3 loop spans 15 amino acids. V lost 6 bases and J lost 0, with 11 bases in between. Germline values: CDR1 SNHLY, CDR2 FYNNEI. Here the CDR3 reads CASSALGATNEKLFF. The CDR3 DNA reads as TGTGCCAGCAGCGCTCTTGGGGCAACTAATGAAAAACTGTTTTTT.

The CDR3 loop is CASSTGLAGALPGEQYF. CDR3 DNA sequence: TGTGCCAGTAGTACGGGACTAGCGGGGGCCCTGCCGGGGGAGCAGTACTTC. The chain carries TRBV19 and TRBJ2-7; 14 bases agree with TRBD2. V trimming: 4 bases; J trimming: 7 bases; junction bases outside the gene matches: 12. The CDR3 contains 17 residues. The germline V gene encodes CDR1 LNHDA and CDR2 SQIVND (reference sequence).

The chain couples TRBV7-2 to TRBJ1-2, with TRBD1 matching 8 bases. CDR1 is SGHTA, CDR2 FQGNSA, per germline. The CDR3 runs to 13 residues. V dropped 3 bases and J dropped 5; count of bases not matched to a gene: 2. The DNA for the CDR3 is TGTGCCAGCAGCTTTACAGGGGGTTATGGCTACACCTTC. Protein: CASSFTGGYGYTF.

The chain employs TRBV7-8 and TRBJ2-7; 7 bases are a match to TRBD1. Germline trimming cut 1 base from V and 5 bases from J; bases unmatched to any gene: 2. This CDR3 region has 13 residues. Per the germline V gene, CDR1 is SGHVS and CDR2 is FQNEAQ. The CDR3 spells CASSLETGNEQYF. The CDR3 coding sequence is TGTGCCAGCAGCTTAGAGACAGGGAACGAGCAGTACTTC. The full variable domain, in which reference TRBV7-8 and TRBJ2-7 provide the parts outside the CDR3, is GAGVSQSPRYKVAKRGQDVALRCDPISGHVSLFWYQQALGQGPEFLTYFQNEAQLDKSGLPSDRFFAERPEGSVSTLKIQRTQQEDSAVYLCASSLETGNEQYFGPGTRLTVT.

V gene TRBV29-1 combines with J gene TRBJ1-6; D not certain. CDR1 and CDR2 (germline): SQVTM, ANQGSEA. Trimming removed 4 bases at V and 6 bases at J, with 7 bases between. The CDR3 is 12 amino acids. CDR3 coding DNA: TGCAGCGTTGGCGATTCTAATTCACCCCTCCACTTT. Residues: CSVGDSNSPLHF.